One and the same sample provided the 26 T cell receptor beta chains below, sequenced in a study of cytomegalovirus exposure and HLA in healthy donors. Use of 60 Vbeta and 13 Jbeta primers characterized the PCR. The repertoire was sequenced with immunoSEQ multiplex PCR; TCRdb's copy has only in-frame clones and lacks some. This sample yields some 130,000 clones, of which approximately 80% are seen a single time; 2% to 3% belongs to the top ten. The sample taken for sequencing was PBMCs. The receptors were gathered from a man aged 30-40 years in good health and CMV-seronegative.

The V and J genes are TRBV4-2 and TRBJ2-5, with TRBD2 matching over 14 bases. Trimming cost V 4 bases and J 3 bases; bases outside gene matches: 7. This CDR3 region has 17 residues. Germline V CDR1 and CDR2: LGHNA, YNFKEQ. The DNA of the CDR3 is TGTGCCAGCAGCCTTGGGACTAGCGGGAGAGGAGAAGAGACCCAGTACTTC. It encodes CASSLGTSGRGEETQYF.

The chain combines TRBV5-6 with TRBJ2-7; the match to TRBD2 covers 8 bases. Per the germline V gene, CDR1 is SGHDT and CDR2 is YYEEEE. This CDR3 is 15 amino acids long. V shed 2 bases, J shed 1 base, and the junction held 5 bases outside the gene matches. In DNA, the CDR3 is TGTGCCAGCAGCTTATCAGCGGGAGAATCCTACGAGCAGTACTTC. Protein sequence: CASSLSAGESYEQYF.

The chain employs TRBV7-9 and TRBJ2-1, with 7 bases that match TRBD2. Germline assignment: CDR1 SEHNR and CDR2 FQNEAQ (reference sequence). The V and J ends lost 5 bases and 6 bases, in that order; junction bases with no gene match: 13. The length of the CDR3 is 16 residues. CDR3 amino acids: CASSMLTSPAGNEQFF. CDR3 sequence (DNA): TGTGCCAGCAGCATGTTGACTAGCCCCGCCGGCAATGAGCAGTTCTTC. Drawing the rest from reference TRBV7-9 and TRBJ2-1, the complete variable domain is DTGVSQNPRHKITKRGQNVTFRCDPISEHNRLYWYRQTLGQGPEFLTYFQNEAQLEKSRLLSDRFSAERPKGSFSTLEIQRTEQGDSAMYLCASSMLTSPAGNEQFFGPGTRLTVL.

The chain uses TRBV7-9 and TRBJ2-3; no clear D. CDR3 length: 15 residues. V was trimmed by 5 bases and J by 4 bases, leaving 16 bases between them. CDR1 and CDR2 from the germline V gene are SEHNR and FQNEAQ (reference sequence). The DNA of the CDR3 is TGTGCCAGCAGCCCCGGTGCAACCTCTCCAGATACGCAGTATTTT. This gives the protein CASSPGATSPDTQYF.

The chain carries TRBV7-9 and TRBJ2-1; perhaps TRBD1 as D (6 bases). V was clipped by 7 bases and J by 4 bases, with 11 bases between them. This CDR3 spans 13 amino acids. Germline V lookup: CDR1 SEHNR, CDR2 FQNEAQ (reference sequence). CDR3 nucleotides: TGTGCCAGCAACGGACAGCTATACAATGAGCAGTTCTTC. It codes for CASNGQLYNEQFF.

The DNA of the CDR3 is TGTGCCAGCAGTGAAGCGCTCGAGGGCACTGAAGCTTTCTTT. Amino acids: CASSEALEGTEAFF. The rearrangement links TRBV2 to TRBJ1-1; D uncertain. V was shortened by 0 bases and J by 4 bases, with 9 bases between the two germline ends. Germline V CDR1 and CDR2: SNHLY, FYNNEI. The CDR3 extends over 14 amino acids.

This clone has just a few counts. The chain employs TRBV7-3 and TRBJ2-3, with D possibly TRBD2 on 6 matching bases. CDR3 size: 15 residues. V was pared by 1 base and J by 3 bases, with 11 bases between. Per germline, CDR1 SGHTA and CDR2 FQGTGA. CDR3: CASSLMGGGTDTQYF. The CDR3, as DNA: TGTGCCAGCAGCTTAATGGGGGGAGGAACAGATACGCAGTATTTT.

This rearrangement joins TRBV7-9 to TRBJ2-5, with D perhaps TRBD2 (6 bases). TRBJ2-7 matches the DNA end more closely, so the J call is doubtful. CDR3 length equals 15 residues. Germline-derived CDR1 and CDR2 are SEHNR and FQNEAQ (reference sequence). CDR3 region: CASSLAGGISYEQYF. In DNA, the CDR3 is TGTGCCAGCAGCTTAGCGGGAGGTATCTCCTACGAGCAGTACTTC.

In nucleotides, the CDR3 is TGTGCCAGCAGTTTAGGGGAGGGGATTTTCTCTGGAAACACCATATATTTT. It specifies CASSLGEGIFSGNTIYF. The gene calls are TRBV28 and TRBJ1-3, with a possible D match to TRBD1 (5 bases). V was clipped by 2 bases and J by 0 bases, with 14 bases between them. This CDR3 comprises 17 residues. The germline V gene has CDR1 MDHEN and CDR2 SYDVKM.

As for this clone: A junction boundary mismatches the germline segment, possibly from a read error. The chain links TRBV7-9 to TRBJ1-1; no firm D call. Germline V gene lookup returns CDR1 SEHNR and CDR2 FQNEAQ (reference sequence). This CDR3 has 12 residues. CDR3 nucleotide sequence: TGTGCCAGTAGCTTAGAGGAGGATGAAGCTTTCTTT. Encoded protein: CASSLEEDEAFF.

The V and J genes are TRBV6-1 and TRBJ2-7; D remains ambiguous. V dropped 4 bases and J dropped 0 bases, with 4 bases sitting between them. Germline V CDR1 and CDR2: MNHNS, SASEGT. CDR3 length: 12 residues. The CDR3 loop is CASSAYSYEQYF. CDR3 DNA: TGTGCCAGCAGTGCCTACTCCTACGAGCAGTACTTC.

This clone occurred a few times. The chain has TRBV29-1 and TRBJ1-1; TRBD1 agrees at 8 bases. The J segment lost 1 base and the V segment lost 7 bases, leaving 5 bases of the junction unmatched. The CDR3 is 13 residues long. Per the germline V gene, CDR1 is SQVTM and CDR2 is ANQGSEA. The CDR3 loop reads CSATGQGNTEAFF. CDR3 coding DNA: TGCAGCGCCACAGGACAGGGGAACACTGAAGCTTTCTTT.

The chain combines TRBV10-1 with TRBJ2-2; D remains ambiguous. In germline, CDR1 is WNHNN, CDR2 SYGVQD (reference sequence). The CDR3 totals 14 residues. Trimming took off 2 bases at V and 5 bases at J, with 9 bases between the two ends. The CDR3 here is CASSEDAGTGELFF. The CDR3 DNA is TGCGCCAGCAGTGAGGATGCCGGGACCGGGGAGCTGTTTTTT.

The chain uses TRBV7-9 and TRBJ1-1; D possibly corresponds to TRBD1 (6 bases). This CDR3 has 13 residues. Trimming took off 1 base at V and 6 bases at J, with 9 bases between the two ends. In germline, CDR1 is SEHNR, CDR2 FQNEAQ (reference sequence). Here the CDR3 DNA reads TGTGCCAGCAGCTTAGAACAGGGTTCTGAAGCTTTCTTT. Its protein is CASSLEQGSEAFF. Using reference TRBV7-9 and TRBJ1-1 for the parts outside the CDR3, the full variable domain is DTGVSQNPRHKITKRGQNVTFRCDPISEHNRLYWYRQTLGQGPEFLTYFQNEAQLEKSRLLSDRFSAERPKGSFSTLEIQRTEQGDSAMYLCASSLEQGSEAFFGQGTRLTVV.

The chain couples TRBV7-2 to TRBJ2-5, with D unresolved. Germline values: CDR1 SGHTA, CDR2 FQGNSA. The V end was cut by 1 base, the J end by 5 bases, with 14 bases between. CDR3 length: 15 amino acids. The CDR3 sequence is CASSLGFGYGETQYF. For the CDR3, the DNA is TGTGCCAGCAGCTTAGGATTCGGGTATGGGGAGACCCAGTACTTC.

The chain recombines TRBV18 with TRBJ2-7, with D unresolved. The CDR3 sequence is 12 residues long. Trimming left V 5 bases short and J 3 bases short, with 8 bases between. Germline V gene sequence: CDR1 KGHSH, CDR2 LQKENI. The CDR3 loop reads CASSSEYYEQYF. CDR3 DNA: TGTGCCAGCTCATCTGAGTACTACGAGCAGTACTTC.

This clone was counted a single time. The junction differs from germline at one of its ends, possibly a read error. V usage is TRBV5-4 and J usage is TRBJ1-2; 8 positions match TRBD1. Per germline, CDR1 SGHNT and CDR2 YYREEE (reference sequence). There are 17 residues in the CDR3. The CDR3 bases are TGTGCCAGCAGCTCACAACTAGGACAGGGTTTCTCGTATGGCTACCCCTTC. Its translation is CASSSQLGQGFSYGYPF.

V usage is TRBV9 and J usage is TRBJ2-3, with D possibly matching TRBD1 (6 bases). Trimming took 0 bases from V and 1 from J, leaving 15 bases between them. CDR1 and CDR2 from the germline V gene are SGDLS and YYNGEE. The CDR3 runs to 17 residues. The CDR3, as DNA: TGTGCCAGCAGCGTAGCTACGGCAGGGGTGGGCACAGATACGCAGTATTTT. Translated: CASSVATAGVGTDTQYF.

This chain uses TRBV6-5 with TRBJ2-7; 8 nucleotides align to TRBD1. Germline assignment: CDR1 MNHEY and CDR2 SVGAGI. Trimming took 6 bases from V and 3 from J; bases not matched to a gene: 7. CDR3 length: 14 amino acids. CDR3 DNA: TGTGCCAGCAGCGCGAGGACAGGGATCTACGAGCAGTACTTC. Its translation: CASSARTGIYEQYF.

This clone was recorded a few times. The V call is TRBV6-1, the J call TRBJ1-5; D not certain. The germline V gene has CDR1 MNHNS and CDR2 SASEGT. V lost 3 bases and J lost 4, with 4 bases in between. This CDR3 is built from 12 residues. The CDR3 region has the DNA TGTGCCAGCAGTGACGGGAATCAGCCCCAGCATTTT. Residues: CASSDGNQPQHF.

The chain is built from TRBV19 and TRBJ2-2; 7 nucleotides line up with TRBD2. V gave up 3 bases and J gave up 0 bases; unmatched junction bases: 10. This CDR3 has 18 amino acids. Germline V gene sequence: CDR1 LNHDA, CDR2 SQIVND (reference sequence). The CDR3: CASSITGWAGANTGELFF. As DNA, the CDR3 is TGTGCCAGTAGTATTACCGGCTGGGCGGGGGCGAACACCGGGGAGCTGTTTTTT.

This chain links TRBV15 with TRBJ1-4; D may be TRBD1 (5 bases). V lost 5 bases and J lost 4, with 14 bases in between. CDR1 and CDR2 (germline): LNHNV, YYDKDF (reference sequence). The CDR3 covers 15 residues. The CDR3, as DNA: TGTGCCACCAGCCCTCCTACCAGGGTTAATGAAAAACTGTTTTTT. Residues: CATSPPTRVNEKLFF.

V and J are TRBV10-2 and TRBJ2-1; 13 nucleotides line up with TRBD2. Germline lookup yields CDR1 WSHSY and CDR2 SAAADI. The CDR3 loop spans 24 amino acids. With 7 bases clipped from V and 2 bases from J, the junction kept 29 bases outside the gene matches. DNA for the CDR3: TGCGCCAGCATCCTAAGGGGGGCCCCGAGCCTGGGGACTAGCGGGATAGTCGCCTACAATGAGCAGTTCTTC. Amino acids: CASILRGAPSLGTSGIVAYNEQFF.

CDR3 sequence (DNA): TGTGCCAGCAGCTTAGACGTCGGCGGCTACGAGCAGTACTTC. It encodes CASSLDVGGYEQYF. The J gene is TRBJ2-7, the V gene TRBV11-2; no clear D gene. Germline CDR1 and CDR2: SGHAT and FQNNGV. This CDR3 comprises 14 residues. V lost 0 bases, J lost 3 bases, and 9 bases lay in between.

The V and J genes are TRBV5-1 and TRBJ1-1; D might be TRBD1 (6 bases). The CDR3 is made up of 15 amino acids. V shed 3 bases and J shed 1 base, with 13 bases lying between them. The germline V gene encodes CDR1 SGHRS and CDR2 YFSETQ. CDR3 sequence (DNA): TGCGCCAGCAGCTACAACAGGGCTACGAACACTGAAGCTTTCTTT. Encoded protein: CASSYNRATNTEAFF.

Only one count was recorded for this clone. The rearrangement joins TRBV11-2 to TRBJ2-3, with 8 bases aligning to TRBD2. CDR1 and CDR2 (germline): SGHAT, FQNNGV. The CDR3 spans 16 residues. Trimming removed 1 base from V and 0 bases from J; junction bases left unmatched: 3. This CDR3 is CASSLVSGGSTDTQYF. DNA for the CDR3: TGTGCCAGCAGCTTAGTTTCGGGAGGGAGCACAGATACGCAGTATTTT.